One and the same sample provided the 5 T cell receptor beta chains below, sequenced in a study of blood T cells in healthy people across ages. A second PCR, run for roughly 7 to 11 cycles, used a sample-barcoded 5' primer plus a J-beta primer mix. TCRdb recomputed calls from the 5' RACE reads with MiXCR, one row per CDR3 protein. Of around 1.5 million distinct CDR3 sequences listed, 55% to 75% are singletons. Sequenced material: blood. These receptors originate from a man between 18 and 29 years old in good health.

The rearrangement uses TRBV12-5 and TRBJ1-2; D is undetermined. Germline lookup yields CDR1 LGHNT and CDR2 FRNRAP. This CDR3 has 15 amino acids. V was shortened by 2 bases and J by 0 bases, with 10 bases between the two germline ends. Written as DNA, the CDR3 is TGTGCTAGTGGTTTGTGGCCAGAAACTAACTATGGCTACACCTTC. Translation: CASGLWPETNYGYTF.

This clonotype was seen only a few times. The chain recombines TRBV20-1 with TRBJ2-4, with D maybe TRBD2 (6 bases). Per germline, CDR1 DFQATT and CDR2 SNEGSKA (reference sequence). Trimming shortened V by 2 bases and J by 13 bases, and 24 bases separated the two germline ends. This CDR3 is built from 15 residues. Here the CDR3 DNA reads TGCAGTGCTAGAAGTCCCCGGGACTCCCATGATGAGCAGTACTTC. Its protein is CSARSPRDSHDEQYF.

The genes are TRBV20-1 and TRBJ2-5, with TRBD2 matching 7 bases. Germline loops: CDR1 DFQATT, CDR2 SNEGSKA (reference sequence). The CDR3 loop spans 14 amino acids. The V and J ends lost 3 bases and 4 bases, in that order; junction bases with no gene match: 8. As DNA, the CDR3 is TGCAGTGCTAGGTCTCGGGAGGTAGGAGAGACCCAGTACTTC. It translates to CSARSREVGETQYF.

This clonotype was counted a single time. This chain links TRBV24-1 with TRBJ2-3; TRBD1 agrees at 10 bases. This CDR3 is built from 14 residues. Germline V gives CDR1 KGHDR, CDR2 SFDVKD. Trimming at V came to 3 bases and at J to 9 bases, leaving 5 bases not matched to a gene. In DNA form, the CDR3 reads TGTGCCACCAGTGATACAGGACAGGGGGGGACGCAGTATTTT. Translated: CATSDTGQGGTQYF.

CDR3 sequence: CASSQGDRAIFPYEQYF. CDR3 sequence (DNA): TGTGCCAGCAGCCAAGGAGACCGAGCGATATTCCCCTACGAGCAGTACTTC. The J gene is TRBJ2-5, the V gene TRBV3-1; D is ambiguous. The J call may not be correct, given that the DNA end is closer to TRBJ2-7. The CDR3 spans 17 residues. Germline V gives CDR1 LGHDT, CDR2 YNNKEL (reference sequence).